This T cell receptor (beta chain) was identified in a study of tumor-infiltrating lymphocytes in primary liver carcinoma. Across the whole study: The patients presented with primary liver carcinoma, which was managed through surgical resection. Stage T1-T3 N0M0 and a size of roughly 4.2 to 10 cm characterized the tumors. Points from the study as a whole: Unsorted bulk samples meant CD4+ and CD8+ repertoires went uncompared.

Germline DNA was extracted alongside blood RNA, which was obtained from unsorted whole blood. Trimming cost V 6 bases and J 3 bases; bases outside gene matches: 5. CDR1 and CDR2 (germline): SEHNR, FQNEAQ (reference sequence). The CDR3 runs 15 residues. In the case of this clonotype: Its antigen is not identified.

Total RNA amounting to 500 ng was the source from which TCR beta cDNA was made with a constant-region primer. Libraries covering TCR beta were generated through three nested multiplex PCR rounds (using a slightly modified ARM-PCR). Running 9 to 11 cycles apiece, the first two PCR rounds relied on TRBV1-TRBV30 forward primers together with a C-beta reverse primer. TCRdb ran MiXCR on the multiplex PCR reads and lists one entry per CDR3 protein. The sample has 300,000 to 400,000 distinct CDR3 sequences; approximately 65% are singletons. The TCR was taken from a man aged 35-49 years with primary liver carcinoma and hepatitis B virus infection. J is TRBJ2-1 and V is TRBV7-9; TRBD2 matches 10 bases. The sequenced material came from peripheral blood. Written as DNA, the CDR3 is TGTGCCAGCAGATCGGGACTAGCGATCTACAATGAGCAGTTCTTC. Translating gives CASRSGLAIYNEQFF.